This entry concerns a single TCR beta chain. This may be a read error, as it is one base from a much larger clone. Different DNA sequences within this sample yield the same CDR3. The data originate from a study of blood T cell repertoires in COVID-19. Original processing notes: Estimation of nucleated cell counts relied on the amplification of reference gene primers. The repertoire was sequenced with immunoSEQ multiplex PCR; TCRdb's copy has only in-frame clones and lacks some. D and trimming were read from the DNA, whereas the V and J calls and clone size are those reported in that table. The repertoire has fewer than 120,000 clones, roughly 82% of them found once; the top ten carry more than 15%. Germline V lookup: CDR1 KGHSH, CDR2 LQKENI. The CDR3 consists of 14 residues. V lost 3 bases and J lost 4; bases outside the gene matches: 0.

The chain joins TRBV18 to TRBJ1-6; 7 bases match TRBD1. Sequencing was done on a sample of peripheral blood. The source of this sequence is a woman in her sixties with acute or convalescent COVID-19. CDR3 DNA: TGTGCCAGCTCACCGGGACAGTATAATTCACCCCTCCACTTT. It codes for CASSPGQYNSPLHF.